Sequencing of this T cell receptor beta chain was carried out in a study of OX40 agonist ivuxolimab in advanced cancers. V lost 4 bases to trimming and J lost 5 bases, with 15 bases between them. The CDR3 sequence is 14 residues long. The germline gives CDR1 SGHRS, CDR2 YFSETQ. The table came from immunoSEQ multiplex PCR; TCRdb's copy has only in-frame clones and leaves some out. The sample lists fewer than 95,000 clones, approximately 92% occurring once. The source of this sequence is an adult with an advanced solid tumor such as melanoma, head and neck, liver or kidney cancer. J is TRBJ1-1 and V is TRBV5-1; no clear D. Source: CD4+ or CD8+ T cells sorted from blood, taken in a trial of the OX40 agonist ivuxolimab. The CDR3 nucleotides are TGCGCCAGCAGCATAGGACCCGCGGGGACTGAAGCTTTCTTT. Its protein is CASSIGPAGTEAFF.